Described below is a single TCR beta chain sequence and its context. This specimen comes from a study of cytomegalovirus exposure and HLA in healthy donors. Nominal health characterized the donors when sampled, though unrecorded immune exposures were likely. Both 60 Vbeta primers and 13 Jbeta primers went into the PCR. Measured with immunoSEQ multiplex PCR; TCRdb has only the in-frame clones, and not every one. This table holds some 110,000 clones, approximately 80% found once. This receptor was taken from a woman between 35 and 50 years old in good health and CMV-seropositive. The sample consisted of PBMCs.

The CDR3 sequence: CASSTDSEETQYF. The DNA of the CDR3 is TGTGCCAGCAGCACCGACAGTGAAGAGACCCAGTACTTC. The chain uses TRBV5-4 and TRBJ2-5, with a possible D match to TRBD1 (5 bases). CDR1 is SGHNT, CDR2 YYREEE, per germline (reference sequence). This CDR3 spans 13 amino acids. Trimming stripped 4 bases from V and 3 bases from J, with 10 bases between. The variable domain in full, completed from reference TRBV5-4 and TRBJ2-5, reads ETGVTQSPTHLIKTRGQQVTLRCSSQSGHNTVSWYQQALGQGPQFIFQYYREEENGRGNFPPRFSGLQFPNYSSELNVNALELDDSALYLCASSTDSEETQYFGPGTRLLVL.